The 21 T cell receptor beta chains given below trace back to one sample, sequenced in a study of T cells after yellow fever vaccination. TCRdb re-called the 5' RACE reads through MiXCR, storing one row per CDR3 protein. The table lists 400,000 or so distinct CDR3 sequences, under 20% of them singletons, with 15% to 20% in the top ten. The material was PBMCs, obtained before the yellow fever booster vaccination. The origin of the receptors is a young man who received the YFV17D yellow fever vaccine.

The chain carries TRBV27 and TRBJ2-7, with a possible D match to TRBD2 (6 bases). The CDR3 totals 16 residues. The ends were cut back, 0 bases at V and 0 bases at J, with 12 bases in the middle. Germline loops: CDR1 MNHEY, CDR2 SMNVEV (reference sequence). CDR3 sequence (DNA): TGTGCCAGCAGTTTATCGGGGGGATATGGCTCCTACGAGCAGTACTTC. Its protein product is CASSLSGGYGSYEQYF.

This clonotype was observed a handful of times. This rearrangement joins TRBV11-2 to TRBJ1-2; 9 bases map to TRBD1. The CDR3 sequence is 13 residues long. Germline V gives CDR1 SGHAT, CDR2 FQNNGV. The V gene end was trimmed by 5 bases and the J gene end by 6 bases; junction bases not matched to a gene: 4. CDR3 sequence (DNA): TGTGCCAGCAGCCGGGGGGACAGGGATGGCTACACCTTC. It specifies CASSRGDRDGYTF.

This clonotype was seen only a few times. The chain carries TRBV12-3 or TRBV12-4 and TRBJ1-2, with unresolved D. CDR3 length: 15 residues. V shed 2 bases and J shed 7 bases, with 17 bases lying between them. In DNA form, the CDR3 reads TGTGCCAGCAGTTTACCCCTCCCCGCTGGGCTTGGCTACACCTTC. This sequence encodes CASSLPLPAGLGYTF.

This clonotype was counted a few times. The chain carries TRBV7-6 and TRBJ1-1; D gene unclear. Germline values: CDR1 SGHVS, CDR2 FNYEAQ. This CDR3 spans 14 amino acids. V was pared by 0 bases and J by 6 bases, with 11 bases between. Written as DNA, the CDR3 is TGTGCCAGCAGCTTAGCGCCGGGGTTCGCTGAAGCTTTCTTT. Its protein product is CASSLAPGFAEAFF.

The rearrangement joins TRBV7-2 to TRBJ2-1; TRBD2 aligns across 11 bases. Trimming removed 2 bases from V and 8 bases from J; junction bases left unmatched: 11. Germline CDR1 is SGHTA and CDR2 is FQGNSA. The CDR3 has 17 amino acids. The CDR3 is CASSLSLLSGGADEQFF. The CDR3 DNA follows: TGTGCCAGCAGCTTATCCCTTCTTAGCGGGGGGGCAGATGAGCAGTTCTTC.

In its sample, this clonotype was seen many times. The chain is built from TRBV5-5 and TRBJ2-4, with D perhaps matching TRBD1 or TRBD2 (5 bases each). The CDR3 runs 14 residues. Germline assignment: CDR1 SGHKS and CDR2 YYEKEE (reference sequence). Deletions cut 4 bases from V and 7 bases from J, with 15 bases between. CDR3 bases: TGTGCCAGCAGCGCCGGGCTAGAGGGGAACATTCAGTACTTC. Encoded protein: CASSAGLEGNIQYF.

The chain combines TRBV6-2 or TRBV6-3 with TRBJ2-6; no firm D call. The germline V and J ends were trimmed by 6 bases and 1 base, with 16 bases remaining between them. Germline CDR1 is MNHEY and CDR2 is SVGEGT. The length of the CDR3 is 17 residues. The CDR3 DNA reads as TGTGCCAGCAGATCGGGTACCCCCTGGTCTGGGGCCAACGTCCTGACTTTC. Its protein is CASRSGTPWSGANVLTF.

This chain uses TRBV7-2 with TRBJ1-2; TRBD1 might be the D (5 bases). V was trimmed by 0 bases and J by 4 bases, leaving 12 bases between them. This CDR3 contains 15 residues. CDR1 and CDR2 from the germline V gene are SGHTA and FQGNSA. The CDR3 nucleotides read TGTGCCAGCAGCTTAGCGCAGGGTCCAGCCTATGGCTACACCTTC. Translation gives CASSLAQGPAYGYTF.

The chain joins TRBV10-3 to TRBJ2-3; D gene unclear. The V end was cut by 4 bases, the J end by 5 bases, with 22 bases between. There are 17 residues in the CDR3. Germline lookup yields CDR1 ENHRY and CDR2 SYGVKD. The CDR3 DNA reads as TGTGCCATCAGTGGGGGTCTGAACTATGGGCTGGGAGATACGCAGTATTTT. Its translation is CAISGGLNYGLGDTQYF.

Only a few counts were recorded for this clonotype. CDR3 sequence (DNA): TGTGCCAGCAGCTTAGAGGTGCAGGGTCGGGAAAAACTGTTTTTT. Protein: CASSLEVQGREKLFF. The chain combines TRBV7-6 with TRBJ1-4; D might be TRBD1 (5 bases). V lost 1 base, J lost 8 bases, and 14 bases lay in between. This CDR3 is built from 15 residues. The germline gives CDR1 SGHVS, CDR2 FNYEAQ.

The J gene is TRBJ1-3, the V gene TRBV5-1; 7 nucleotides agree with TRBD1. The V gene's germline CDR1 is SGHRS and CDR2 YFSETQ. The CDR3 is 15 residues long. Trimming cost V 1 base and J 5 bases; bases outside gene matches: 6. CDR3: CASSLTTGARNTIYF. Here the CDR3 DNA reads TGCGCCAGCAGCTTGACCACAGGGGCGAGAAACACCATATATTTT.

This sequence joins TRBV4-3 and TRBJ2-5; maybe TRBD1 (6 bases). The V and J ends lost 1 base and 5 bases respectively, with 14 bases between them. The CDR3 spans 15 residues. Germline loops: CDR1 LGHNA, CDR2 YSLEER. The CDR3 here is CASSQGPSGVETQYF. The CDR3 nucleotides read TGCGCCAGCAGCCAAGGCCCCTCAGGGGTCGAGACCCAGTACTTC.

The V gene is TRBV12-3 or TRBV12-4, the J gene TRBJ2-2, with TRBD2 matching 7 bases. This CDR3 spans 16 amino acids. V lost 6 bases to trimming and J lost 4 bases; unmatched junction nucleotides: 11. CDR3 in amino acids: CASSPTYSGGTGELFF. CDR3 sequence (DNA): TGTGCCAGCAGCCCTACATATTCGGGGGGCACCGGGGAGCTGTTTTTT.

The J gene is TRBJ2-2, the V gene TRBV3-1; D perhaps matches TRBD2 (7 bases). Trimming removed 0 bases from V and 3 bases from J, with 11 bases in between. The CDR3 length is 16 residues. The germline gives CDR1 LGHDT, CDR2 YNNKEL (reference sequence). The DNA of the CDR3 is TGTGCCAGCAGCCAAGATCGAGGGGGGGACACCGGGGAGCTGTTTTTT. Translating gives CASSQDRGGDTGELFF.

This clonotype has only a few counts. CDR3 sequence (DNA): TGTGCCAGCCGCCTTAGAGGGCACTATGGCTACACCTTC. It encodes CASRLRGHYGYTF. The V gene is TRBV12-3 or TRBV12-4, the J gene TRBJ1-2; D is ambiguous. This CDR3 spans 13 amino acids. Deletions cut 8 bases from V and 3 bases from J, with 13 bases between.

This chain connects TRBV5-1 to TRBJ2-5; D could derive from TRBD1 or TRBD2 (5 bases each). Germline V gives CDR1 SGHRS, CDR2 YFSETQ. Between the trimmed V and J ends, which lost 2 bases and 5 bases, there was a span of 13 bases. The CDR3 totals 14 residues. CDR3 DNA: TGCGCCAGCAGCTTAGACGGGACCGGGGAGACCCAGTACTTC. Translating gives CASSLDGTGETQYF.

The V and J genes are TRBV20-1 and TRBJ2-7; 10 bases are a match to TRBD1. The CDR3 consists of 16 residues. With 1 base clipped from V and 4 bases from J, the junction kept 10 bases outside the gene matches. Germline V lookup: CDR1 DFQATT, CDR2 SNEGSKA (reference sequence). Written as DNA, the CDR3 is TGCAGTGCTAGAGGACGACAGGGGGCTACTCCTTACGAGCAGTACTTC. This sequence encodes CSARGRQGATPYEQYF.

In nucleotides, the CDR3 is TGTGCCACCAGTGACCTTACTAGCGGGGGTTACAATGAGCAGTTCTTC. This encodes CATSDLTSGGYNEQFF. The chain links TRBV24-1 to TRBJ2-1; 11 positions agree with TRBD2. The CDR3 is 16 residues long. Trimming took 4 bases from V and 4 from J; bases not matched to a gene: 5. CDR1 KGHDR and CDR2 SFDVKD come from the germline V gene.

This clonotype was observed a handful of times. This rearrangement joins TRBV27 to TRBJ1-2; the D gene is possibly TRBD1 (5 bases). The germline V gene has CDR1 MNHEY and CDR2 SMNVEV (reference sequence). The CDR3 spans 15 residues. V gave up 4 bases and J gave up 5 bases, with 17 bases separating them. The CDR3, as DNA: TGTGCCAGCAGTTCCCCGAGCAGGGTTGGGTATGGCTACACCTTC. Translation: CASSSPSRVGYGYTF.

The V and J genes are TRBV5-1 and TRBJ2-1; possibly TRBD1 for D (6 bases). The length of the CDR3 is 14 residues. The V and J ends lost 2 bases and 5 bases respectively, with 11 bases between them. Germline V CDR1 and CDR2: SGHRS, YFSETQ. The CDR3 DNA follows: TGCGCCAGCAGCTTATTCGGACAGAACAATGAGCAGTTCTTC. This codes for CASSLFGQNNEQFF.

This clonotype was detected only a few times. This sequence joins TRBV12-3 or TRBV12-4 and TRBJ1-4; D ambiguous. The CDR3 totals 15 residues. V lost 5 bases and J lost 0, with 10 bases in between. The CDR3 DNA sequence: TGTGCCAGCAGTCCCGAGGTTGCAACTAATGAAAAACTGTTTTTT. This sequence encodes CASSPEVATNEKLFF.